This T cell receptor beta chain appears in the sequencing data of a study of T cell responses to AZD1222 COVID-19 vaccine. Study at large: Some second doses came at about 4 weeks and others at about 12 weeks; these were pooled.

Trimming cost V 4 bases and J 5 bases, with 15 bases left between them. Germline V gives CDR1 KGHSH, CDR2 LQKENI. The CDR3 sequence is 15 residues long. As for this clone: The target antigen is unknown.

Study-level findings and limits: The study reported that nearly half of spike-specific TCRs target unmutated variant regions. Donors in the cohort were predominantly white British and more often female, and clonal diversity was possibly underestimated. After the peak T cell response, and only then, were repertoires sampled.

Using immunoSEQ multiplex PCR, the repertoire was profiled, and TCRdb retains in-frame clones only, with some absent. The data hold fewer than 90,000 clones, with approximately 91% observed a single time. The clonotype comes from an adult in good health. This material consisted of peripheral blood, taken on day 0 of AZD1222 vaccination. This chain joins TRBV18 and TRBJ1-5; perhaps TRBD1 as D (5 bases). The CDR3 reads CASSRSGGAYQPQHF. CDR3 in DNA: TGTGCCAGCTCACGGTCCGGTGGGGCCTATCAGCCCCAGCATTTT.